A selection of T cell receptor beta chains follows, all from one sample in a study of shared clonotypes between healthy human individuals. Assay: immunoSEQ multiplex PCR; the TCRdb copy retains only in-frame clones and omits some. Of over 2 million clones in the sample, around 92% were seen once. Specimen: naive CD4+ T cells from PBMCs. These receptors were taken from a man between 18 and 35 years old in good health. Some clones in this sample may be carry-over from other donors' samples. Both conserved end residues are part of each CDR3. A D gene is named only where the DNA matches it firmly. Clone size is given for some rows only: seen once, a few or many times, or a class if the clone is expanded.

V gene	clone size	D gene	J gene	CDR3 DNA	CDR3 protein
TRBV7-6	NA	NA	TRBJ2-6	TGTGCCAGCAGCTTAGGGATTACAGGTGGCTCTGGGGCCAACGTCCTGACTTTC	CASSLGITGGSGANVLTF
TRBV5-6	NA	NA	TRBJ2-1	TGTGCCAGCAGCCCAAGTCTTATCAATGAGCAGTTCTTC	CASSPSLINEQFF
TRBV4-2	NA	NA	TRBJ1-5	TGTGCCAGCAGCCAAGAAAACAGGGTCGGGCAGCCCCAGCATTTT	CASSQENRVGQPQHF
TRBV5-4	once	NA	TRBJ2-1	TGTGCCAGCAGCGCGGACAGTAACTCCTACAATGAGCAGTTCTTC	CASSADSNSYNEQFF
TRBV6-5	NA	NA	TRBJ2-7	TGTGCCAGCAGGGGACGGTTGAGCTCCTACGAGCAGTACTTC	CASRGRLSSYEQYF
TRBV20-1	few	NA	TRBJ1-1	TGCAGCCCTTTAATGAACACTGAAGCTTTCTTT	CSPLMNTEAFF
TRBV28	NA	NA	TRBJ2-5	TGTGCCAGCAGCCGATGGGGGACAAGTCAAGAGACCCAGTACTTC	CASSRWGTSQETQYF
TRBV5-1	NA	NA	TRBJ2-2	TGCGCCAGCAGTAACCTCGGGGAGCTGTTTTTT	CASSNLGELFF
TRBV18	few	NA	TRBJ1-4	TGTGCCAGCTCACCACAAATGGCGGATTGGGGGGATAATGAAAAACTGTTTTTT	CASSPQMADWGDNEKLFF
TRBV7-2	NA	TRBD2	TRBJ2-2	TGTGCCAGCAGCTTTCGCGGGAGGAACACCGGGGAGCTGTTTTTT	CASSFRGRNTGELFF
TRBV27	NA	TRBD2	TRBJ2-3	TGTGCCAGCAGTTTAACCCCATATAGCGGGAGAGATACGCAGTATTTT	CASSLTPYSGRDTQYF
TRBV7-9	NA	NA	TRBJ1-5	TGTGCCAGCAGCTTGGGGTCGGGAAATCAGCCCCAGCATTTT	CASSLGSGNQPQHF
TRBV7-2	NA	TRBD2	TRBJ2-3	TGTGCCAGCAGCTCACGGGCACGTTTACTAGCGGGAGCAGATACGCAGTATTTT	CASSSRARLLAGADTQYF
TRBV19	NA	TRBD2	TRBJ2-1	TGTGCCAGTAGTATGAGTCGGGGGGGTGCTGAGCAGTTCTTC	CASSMSRGGAEQFF
TRBV7-2	NA	NA	TRBJ2-7	TGTGCCAGCAGCGCATCCTACGAGCAGTACTTC	CASSASYEQYF
TRBV2	NA	NA	TRBJ1-2	TGTGCCAGCAGTGAAGCTATAAGGGCTCTCTATGGCTACACCTTC	CASSEAIRALYGYTF
TRBV6-1	NA	NA	TRBJ2-2	TGTGCCAGCAGTGACCAGGGCCACACCGGGGAGCTGTTTTTT	CASSDQGHTGELFF
TRBV5-1	NA	NA	TRBJ1-2	TGCGCCAGCAGCGTATCCTTGGACAGCTACTATGGCTACACCTTC	CASSVSLDSYYGYTF
TRBV7-9	NA	TRBD2	TRBJ2-1	TGTGCCAGCAGCTTAGCGCTCGGGACTAGCGGGAGAGTGGGCAATGAGCAGTTCTTC	CASSLALGTSGRVGNEQFF
TRBV7-2	NA	TRBD1	TRBJ2-2	TGTGCCAGCAACTCGCCGGGACAGGGGAGCACCGGGGAGCTGTTTTTT	CASNSPGQGSTGELFF
TRBV9	once	NA	TRBJ1-1	TGTGCCAGCAGCCCTAGCACCGGGACACGGACCACTGAAGCTTTCTTT	CASSPSTGTRTTEAFF
TRBV7-3	NA	TRBD2	TRBJ2-4	TGTGCCAGCAGCTTATCTTCTAGCGGGGGCATTCAGTACTTC	CASSLSSSGGIQYF
TRBV10-3	once	NA	TRBJ1-1	TGTGCTCATCGGTGGAATATGAACACTGGAGCTTTCTTT	CAHRWNMNTGAFF
TRBV29-1	NA	NA	TRBJ1-5	TGCAGCGTTGAAGCGGGGGGTGGTCAGCCCCAGCATTTT	CSVEAGGGQPQHF
TRBV6-5	NA	TRBD2	TRBJ2-7	TGTGCCAGCAGTTACTCGAGCGGGGGCTCCTACGAGCAGTACTTC	CASSYSSGGSYEQYF
TRBV28	once	NA	TRBJ2-5	TGTGCCAGCAGGATGCAGGGTTGGGAGACCCAGTACTTC	CASRMQGWETQYF
TRBV5-1	NA	NA	TRBJ1-3	TGCGCCAGCAGCCCTCTTACATTCAACTCTGGAAACACCATATATTTT	CASSPLTFNSGNTIYF
TRBV5-1	NA	TRBD1	TRBJ2-3	TGCGCCAGCAGGGGACAGGGGGTCCTAGGCACAGATACGCAGTATTTT	CASRGQGVLGTDTQYF